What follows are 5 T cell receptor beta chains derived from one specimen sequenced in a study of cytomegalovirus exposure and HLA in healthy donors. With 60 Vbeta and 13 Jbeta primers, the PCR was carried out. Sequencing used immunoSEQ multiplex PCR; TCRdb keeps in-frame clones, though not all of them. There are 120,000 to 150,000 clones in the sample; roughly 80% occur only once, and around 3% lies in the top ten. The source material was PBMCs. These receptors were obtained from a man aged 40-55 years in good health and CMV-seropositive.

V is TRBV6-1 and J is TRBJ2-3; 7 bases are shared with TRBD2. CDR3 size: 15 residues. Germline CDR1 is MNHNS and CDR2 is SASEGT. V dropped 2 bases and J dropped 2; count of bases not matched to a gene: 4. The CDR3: CASSERLAVTDTQYF. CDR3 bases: TGTGCCAGCAGTGAACGACTAGCCGTCACAGATACGCAGTATTTT.

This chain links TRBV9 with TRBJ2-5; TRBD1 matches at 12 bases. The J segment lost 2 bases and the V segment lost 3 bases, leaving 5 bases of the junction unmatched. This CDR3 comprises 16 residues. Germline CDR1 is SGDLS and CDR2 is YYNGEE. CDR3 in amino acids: CASSGGTGGIQETQYF. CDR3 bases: TGTGCCAGCAGCGGCGGGACAGGGGGCATTCAAGAGACCCAGTACTTC.

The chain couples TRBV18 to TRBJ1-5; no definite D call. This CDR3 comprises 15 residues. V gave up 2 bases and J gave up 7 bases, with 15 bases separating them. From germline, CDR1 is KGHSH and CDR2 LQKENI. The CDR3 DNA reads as TGTGCCAGCTCACCAAACCCTGAGCGGCGCCAGCCCCAGCATTTT. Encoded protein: CASSPNPERRQPQHF. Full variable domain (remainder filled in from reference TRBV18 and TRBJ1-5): NAGVMQNPRHLVRRRGQEARLRCSPMKGHSHVYWYRQLPEEGLKFMVYLQKENIIDESGMPKERFSAEFPKEGPSILRIQQVVRGDSAAYFCASSPNPERRQPQHFGDGTRLSIL.

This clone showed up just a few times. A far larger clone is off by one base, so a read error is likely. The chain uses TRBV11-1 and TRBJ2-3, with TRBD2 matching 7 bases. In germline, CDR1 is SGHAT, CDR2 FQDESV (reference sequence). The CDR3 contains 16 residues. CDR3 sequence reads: CASSSPSGYSYNEQFF. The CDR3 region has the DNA TGTGCCAGCAGCTCCCCTAGCGGTTACTCCTACAATGAGCAGTTCTTT.

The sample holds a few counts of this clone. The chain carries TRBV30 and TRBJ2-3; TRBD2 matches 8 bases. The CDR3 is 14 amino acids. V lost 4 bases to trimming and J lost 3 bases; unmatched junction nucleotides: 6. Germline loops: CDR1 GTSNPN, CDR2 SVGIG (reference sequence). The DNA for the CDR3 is TGTGCCTGGAACCGGGAGGGCCAAACAGATACGCAGTATTTT. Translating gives CAWNREGQTDTQYF.